This T cell receptor beta chain was captured in a study of CD8 T cells in Susac syndrome. Reverse transcription of roughly 0.5 to 1 ug RNA was performed with random hexamers. TCRdb itself ran the immunoSEQ multiplex PCR reads through MiXCR, one entry per CDR3 protein. The repertoire consists of about 200,000 distinct CDR3 sequences, with 95% occurring once and the leading ten covering approximately 0.094%. CDR3 size: 13 residues. The V gene's germline CDR1 is GTSNPN and CDR2 SVGIG (reference sequence). V was shortened by 3 bases and J by 0 bases, with 7 bases between the two germline ends. The sequence came from a human donor in good health. Sequenced input: CD4+ T cells from PBMCs. The genes are TRBV30 and TRBJ2-3; D gene ambiguous. CDR3: CAWSPGSTDTQYF. The CDR3 nucleotides are TGTGCCTGGAGCCCCGGGAGCACAGATACGCAGTATTTT.